The 25 T cell receptor beta chains given below trace back to one sample, sequenced in a study of blood T cell repertoires in COVID-19. Here immunoSEQ multiplex PCR was the method, and the copy in TCRdb shows in-frame clones only, minus some. Seen here are about 440,000 clones, about 89% observed once, and the top ten hold around 4.4%. Sequencing input: peripheral blood. The receptors here all came from a woman between 25 and 40 years old with acute or convalescent COVID-19.

The chain couples TRBV28 to TRBJ1-4; TRBD1 aligns across 7 bases. Germline V gene lookup returns CDR1 MDHEN and CDR2 SYDVKM. This CDR3 has 14 amino acids. Losses at the gene ends were 5 bases for V and 8 bases for J; bases not matched to a gene: 8. DNA for the CDR3: TGTGCCAGCAGTCCATCAGGGGGTAGGGAAAAACTGTTTTTT. This translates into CASSPSGGREKLFF.

V gene TRBV5-4 combines with J gene TRBJ2-7, with TRBD1 matching 7 bases. CDR3 length equals 13 residues. With 4 bases clipped from V and 1 base from J, the junction kept 2 bases outside the gene matches. The germline V gene encodes CDR1 SGHNT and CDR2 YYREEE (reference sequence). In nucleotides, the CDR3 is TGTGCCAGCAGCCCGGGACAGTCCTACGAGCAGTACTTC. Translation: CASSPGQSYEQYF.

The J gene is TRBJ2-1, the V gene TRBV28, with 10 bases fitting TRBD1. The CDR3 has 15 amino acids. Germline CDR1 MDHEN, CDR2 SYDVKM. The junction had 9 bases not matched to a gene; V was cut back by 6 bases and J by 7 bases. CDR3 DNA sequence: TGTGCCAGCAGCCTGACAGGGGGCGCACGAAATGAGCAGTTCTTC. This codes for CASSLTGGARNEQFF.

The chain combines TRBV4-2 with TRBJ1-2; D is ambiguous. Germline V lookup: CDR1 LGHNA, CDR2 YNFKEQ. V lost 1 base to trimming and J lost 7 bases, with 10 bases between them. CDR3 length: 13 residues. DNA of the CDR3: TGTGCCAGCAGCCAAGTATCCGTCGGTGGCTACACCTTC. Its protein product is CASSQVSVGGYTF.

A few counts support this clone. V gene TRBV7-9 combines with J gene TRBJ2-2; D gene uncertain. CDR1 is SEHNR, CDR2 FQNEAQ, per germline (reference sequence). V lost 8 bases, J lost 3 bases, and 4 bases lay in between. The CDR3 loop spans 11 amino acids. The CDR3 DNA reads TGTGCCAGCGGAGACACCGGGGAGCTGTTTTTT. This translates into CASGDTGELFF.

The gene calls are TRBV10-3 and TRBJ2-3; TRBD2 is a possible D gene (5 bases). The CDR3 covers 14 residues. The germline V gene has CDR1 ENHRY and CDR2 SYGVKD. V lost 0 bases and J lost 8, with 12 bases in between. The CDR3 sequence is CAISESGVLGTQYF. The CDR3 DNA reads as TGTGCCATCAGTGAGTCGGGAGTCTTGGGTACGCAGTATTTT.

The CDR3 DNA sequence: TGTGCCACCAGCAGGGACAGGGATTACGAGCAGTACTTC. Protein sequence: CATSRDRDYEQYF. The chain couples TRBV15 to TRBJ2-7; 8 bases align to TRBD1. V lost 3 bases to trimming and J lost 4 bases; unmatched junction nucleotides: 2. This CDR3 has 13 amino acids. CDR1 and CDR2 from the germline V gene are LNHNV and YYDKDF (reference sequence).

Written as DNA, the CDR3 is TGTGCCACCAGTGATTCGGGACAGGGAGGGCAGCCCCAGCATTTT. It codes for CATSDSGQGGQPQHF. This sequence joins TRBV24-1 and TRBJ1-5, with 9 nucleotides matching TRBD1. The CDR3 consists of 15 residues. The J segment lost 7 bases and the V segment lost 2 bases, leaving 5 bases of the junction unmatched. CDR1 and CDR2 from the germline V gene are KGHDR and SFDVKD.

This chain joins TRBV5-1 and TRBJ2-3; 7 nucleotides align to TRBD2. The junction had 8 bases not matched to a gene; V was cut back by 7 bases and J by 6 bases. The CDR3 is made up of 13 amino acids. The germline V gene encodes CDR1 SGHRS and CDR2 YFSETQ. The CDR3 protein is CASAGEPWDTQYF. CDR3 coding DNA: TGCGCCAGCGCGGGGGAGCCTTGGGATACGCAGTATTTT.

The sample holds a few counts of this clone. V usage is TRBV4-2 and J usage is TRBJ1-6; 8 positions agree with TRBD1. Germline-derived CDR1 and CDR2 are LGHNA and YNFKEQ. This CDR3 has 14 residues. After removal of 5 bases from V and 8 bases from J, the junction contained 5 bases not matched to a gene. CDR3 sequence reads: CASSSTGGYSPLHF. Written as DNA, the CDR3 is TGTGCCAGCAGCTCCACAGGGGGATATTCACCCCTCCACTTT.

The chain has TRBV28 and TRBJ2-6; no clear D gene. CDR1 MDHEN and CDR2 SYDVKM come from the germline V gene. Trimming took 7 bases from V and 2 from J, leaving 6 bases between them. The CDR3 loop spans 13 amino acids. CDR3 DNA sequence: TGTGCCAGCAATACACCTGGGGCCAACGTCCTGACTTTC. This translates into CASNTPGANVLTF.

The chain recombines TRBV2 with TRBJ2-7, with TRBD2 identical over 12 bases. V was pared by 6 bases and J by 4 bases, with 13 bases of the junction left unmatched. There are 17 residues in the CDR3. Germline V lookup: CDR1 SNHLY, CDR2 FYNNEI. CDR3 sequence (DNA): TGTGCCAGCAGGGGCCCTGCTAGCGGGGGGGCCAGGTACGAGCAGTACTTC. Translation: CASRGPASGGARYEQYF.

V is TRBV11-2 and J is TRBJ2-1, with D perhaps matching TRBD1 (7 bases). The CDR3 consists of 18 residues. Trimming removed 2 bases at V and 4 bases at J, with 21 bases between. Germline-derived CDR1 and CDR2 are SGHAT and FQNNGV. CDR3 residues: CASSLRPWGDREYNEQFF. CDR3 DNA: TGTGCCAGCAGCTTACGTCCGTGGGGGGACAGAGAATACAATGAGCAGTTCTTC. Drawing the rest from reference TRBV11-2 and TRBJ2-1, the complete variable domain is EAGVAQSPRYKIIEKRQSVAFWCNPISGHATLYWYQQILGQGPKLLIQFQNNGVVDDSQLPKDRFSAERLKGVDSTLKIQPAKLEDSAVYLCASSLRPWGDREYNEQFFGPGTRLTVL.

The chain joins TRBV5-1 to TRBJ2-5; D possibly corresponds to TRBD2 (6 bases). Trimming pared 0 bases from V and 5 bases from J, leaving 11 bases between. This CDR3 contains 14 residues. Germline lookup yields CDR1 SGHRS and CDR2 YFSETQ. The CDR3, as DNA: TGCGCCAGCAGCTTGGAAGGGGAGGAGGAGACCCAGTACTTC. This codes for CASSLEGEEETQYF.

The rearrangement links TRBV13 to TRBJ1-6, with a weak D call TRBD1 (5 bases). V lost 0 bases and J 10 bases, leaving 16 bases between the germline ends. The CDR3 sequence is 16 residues long. Germline-derived CDR1 and CDR2 are PRHDT and FYEKMQ (reference sequence). CDR3 coding DNA: TGTGCCAGCAGCTTAGGCCTAGGGGAGGTTGACTCACCCCTCCACTTT. Translation gives CASSLGLGEVDSPLHF.

The V call is TRBV3-1 (or the pseudogene TRBV3-2), the J call TRBJ1-2; D is uncertain. The V gene lost 4 bases and the J gene lost 4 bases, with 13 bases spanning the gap. This CDR3 spans 14 amino acids. Looked up from germline, CDR1 is LGHDT and CDR2 is YNNKEL (reference sequence). The CDR3 DNA sequence: TGTGCCAGCAGCCCCGATCAAGAGTTCTATGGCTACACCTTC. This gives the protein CASSPDQEFYGYTF.

This clone has a single count. Other nucleotide sequences from this sample produce the same CDR3. The chain joins TRBV5-1 to TRBJ1-3; 7 bases line up with TRBD1. V gave up 0 bases and J gave up 0 bases; unmatched junction bases: 0. Germline CDR1 SGHRS, CDR2 YFSETQ. This CDR3 has 15 residues. This CDR3 is CASSLGDSSGNTIYF. The CDR3 bases are TGCGCCAGCAGCTTGGGGGACAGCTCTGGAAACACCATATATTTT.

V and J are TRBV7-9 and TRBJ1-5; 9 positions match TRBD1. The CDR3 spans 16 residues. The germline gives CDR1 SEHNR, CDR2 FQNEAQ (reference sequence). J gave up 0 bases and V 4 bases, and 4 bases lay outside the gene matches. This CDR3 reads CASSSGQGYSNQPQHF. DNA for the CDR3: TGTGCCAGCAGCTCGGGACAGGGCTATAGCAATCAGCCCCAGCATTTT.

The V gene is TRBV5-5, the J gene TRBJ1-4, with unresolved D. Looked up from germline, CDR1 is SGHKS and CDR2 is YYEKEE (reference sequence). V was trimmed by 2 bases and J by 0 bases, leaving 8 bases between them. This CDR3 comprises 15 residues. CDR3 region: CASSFQAATNEKLFF. CDR3 in DNA: TGTGCCAGCAGCTTCCAGGCCGCAACTAATGAAAAACTGTTTTTT.

The chain has TRBV3-1 (or the pseudogene TRBV3-2) and TRBJ2-7; a possible D gene is TRBD1 (6 bases). Trimming stripped 8 bases from V and 7 bases from J, with 24 bases between. Germline loops: CDR1 LGHDT, CDR2 YNNKEL (reference sequence). The CDR3 totals 15 residues. CDR3 coding DNA: TGTGCCAGCTCAGGGGTAGCAGGATATTCGTGGGAGCAGTACTTC. Translating it yields CASSGVAGYSWEQYF.

The rearrangement links TRBV2 to TRBJ2-5, with 11 nucleotides matching TRBD2. Trimming removed 10 bases from V and 3 bases from J; junction bases left unmatched: 7. In germline, CDR1 is SNHLY, CDR2 FYNNEI. This CDR3 contains 14 residues. The CDR3 sequence is CATALAGDEETQYF. The CDR3 region has the DNA TGTGCCACCGCACTAGCGGGGGATGAAGAGACCCAGTACTTC.

This rearrangement joins TRBV9 to TRBJ1-4, with TRBD1 identical over 7 bases. Germline CDR1 is SGDLS and CDR2 is YYNGEE. The length of the CDR3 is 15 residues. The V and J ends lost 0 bases and 6 bases, in that order; junction bases with no gene match: 5. CDR3: CASSVADREYEKLFF. The CDR3 coding sequence is TGTGCCAGCAGCGTAGCAGACAGGGAATATGAAAAACTGTTTTTT.

This chain joins TRBV19 and TRBJ1-2; D may be TRBD1 (5 bases). Trimming left V 8 bases short and J 7 bases short, with 20 bases between. The CDR3 spans 14 residues. Germline CDR1 and CDR2: LNHDA and SQIVND (reference sequence). CDR3 sequence: CASWSGELSGGYTF. CDR3 in DNA: TGTGCCAGTTGGTCGGGGGAGCTTTCGGGTGGCTACACCTTC.

Comment on this clone: Sequence at one end of the junction differs from germline and may be a read error. CDR3 coding DNA: TGTGCCAGCAGTAACTCGGGACAAACTAATTCACCCCTCCACTTT. Translation gives CASSNSGQTNSPLHF. This sequence joins TRBV6-2 or TRBV6-3 and TRBJ1-6, with D perhaps TRBD1 (6 bases). Germline values: CDR1 MNHEY, CDR2 SVGEGT. The CDR3 sequence is 15 residues long.

This chain joins TRBV29-1 and TRBJ1-1, with a possible D match to TRBD1 (6 bases). V lost 6 bases to trimming and J lost 8 bases, with 16 bases between them. The germline CDR1 and CDR2 sequences are SQVTM and ANQGSEA. This CDR3 region has 12 residues. The CDR3 nucleotides read TGCAGCGTCCTGGCCCCCGGGACAGAAGCTTTCTTT. Its translation is CSVLAPGTEAFF.